These 3 T cell receptor beta chains were all obtained from the same sample, sequenced in a study of CD8+ T cells in alopecia areata. Reverse transcription of extracted RNA yielded cDNA, which provided the sequencing template. Sequenced by immunoSEQ multiplex PCR; TCRdb stores in-frame clones only, minus some. The table records over 150,000 clones, 60% to 70% of them present only once. The treatment: oral pan-JAK inhibitor, 5-10 mg twice daily. The sequencing used CD4+ T cells sorted from blood, collected at week 4, from a patient treated with tofacitinib. The origin of the receptors is a human donor with alopecia areata.

The J gene is TRBJ2-6, the V gene TRBV10-3, with D hard to call. This CDR3 is 15 amino acids long. Germline values: CDR1 ENHRY, CDR2 SYGVKD. V lost 6 bases and J lost 0, with 9 bases in between. CDR3 sequence (DNA): TGTGCCATCAGGGCCACCAACTCTGGGGCCAACGTCCTGACTTTC. Protein product: CAIRATNSGANVLTF.

J is TRBJ2-6 and V is TRBV29-1, with D possibly being TRBD1 or TRBD2 (5 bases each). The CDR3 contains 14 residues. Germline values: CDR1 SQVTM, CDR2 ANQGSEA. CDR3 in amino acids: CSCTGLSGANVLTF. The CDR3 DNA reads TGCAGTTGTACAGGACTCTCTGGGGCCAACGTCCTGACTTTC.

This clone was seen a handful of times. The chain recombines TRBV5-1 with TRBJ1-5; 10 nucleotides agree with TRBD1. Trimming at V came to 4 bases and at J to 4 bases, leaving 5 bases not matched to a gene. Germline V lookup: CDR1 SGHRS, CDR2 YFSETQ. There are 15 residues in the CDR3. CDR3 protein: CASSEGQGWNQPQHF. CDR3 coding DNA: TGCGCCAGCAGCGAGGGACAGGGGTGGAATCAGCCCCAGCATTTT.